The sequence of this T cell receptor beta chain was determined in a study of T cell responses to AZD1222 COVID-19 vaccine (dated by TCRdb to the early 2020s). As for the study more broadly: A total of about 230 trial participants underwent TCR sequencing, of whom some 210 received two doses of AZD1222 and 26 received two doses of the MenACWY control vaccine. Trial participants were enrolled into age subgroups of 18-55, 56-69 and 70-plus years, which contained about 150, 27 and 61 TCR-sequenced participants, respectively. The study at large found these results: In the small 56-69-year group, the increase in depth fell short of significance, most likely because of low power. Epitopes outside the regions mutated in the B.1.351 and B.1.1.7 variants were reportedly recognized by nearly half of the unique spike-specific TCRs. Because no day 14 peak-response samples were available, the repertoires could be characterized only after the peak T cell response. Conclusions about previously exposed vaccinees are limited because only a handful of AZD1222 recipients were SARS-CoV-2 seropositive at baseline. After two AZD1222 doses, spike-specific TCR breadth and depth were significantly higher than at day 0 and than in MenACWY recipients. The vaccine-associated CD4 TCRs covered the entire spike protein, and the dominant responses fell in regions 160-218 and 743-854. Participants were mostly white British, with more females than males. The authors suggested clonal diversity may have been underestimated.

In the case of this clone: Its binding antigen is unknown. No base qualities exist here, and no much larger clone lies one base off it.

The CDR3 regions of human TCRbeta chains were analyzed by immunosequencing. As for how the authors treated the data: TCRs in the repertoires were compared against a reference library of SARS-CoV-2-specific TCRs that had been generated with the MIRA antigen-specificity platform. Breadth was defined as the fraction of unique TCRs that were SARS-CoV-2-associated. Depth was defined as the fraction of total T cells that were SARS-CoV-2-associated. Using the MIRA data, every spike-specific TCR was mapped to the spike region that the TCR reacted to and assigned to either a CD4 or a CD8 class. Log10-transformed breadth and depth values were compared by one-way ANOVA with Sidak's multiple comparisons tests. Imported from immuneACCESS, the table was reduced by TCRdb to in-frame sequences with V and J called. These copies leave out some clones; in studies compared against another copy, an unresolved V gene accounts for under half, and the cause of the remainder is not known. Clonal size and the V and J genes are those of that table, whereas D and trimming came from the DNA. The sample table records 150,000 to 200,000 clones; 87% of these occur just once. The ten largest clones add up to around 1% of the sample.

This specimen's time point label, per the study, means: about 28 days (+/-7) after the second vaccine dose. AZD1222 recipients with second doses at about 4 weeks or about 12 weeks were pooled, because spike-specific TCR depth and breadth did not differ between schedules. The vaccinee samples were drawn from two UK trials, COV001 and COV002, one of which was a single-blind randomized controlled phase 2/3 trial testing AZD1222 (ChAdOx1 nCoV-19) in healthy adults. For TCRbeta chain sequencing, PBMC samples were collected from trial participants at day 0 and at day 28 after the second dose. V is clipped by 5 bases and J by 0 bases, and the sequence between their germline boundaries is 10 bases long. The CDR3, from cysteine to phenylalanine, totals 14 residues. Just CDR3 DNA is preserved here, 42 bases in frame from base 1. CDR1 and CDR2, looked up from the germline V gene (reference sequence), are LNHDA and SQIVND.

This sequence was found in an adult who received the AZD1222 COVID-19 vaccine. The rearranged chain carries TRBV19 and TRBJ1-1; a tentative D call is TRBD1 (6 bases match). The sequenced sample was peripheral blood, obtained 28 days after the second AZD1222 dose. The DNA is as follows: TGTGCCAGTAGTGCCACAGGGATGAACACTGAAGCTTTCTTT. It codes for CASSATGMNTEAFF.